This T cell receptor (beta chain) is drawn from a study of blood T cells in healthy people across ages. Whole-study findings and limits: Since the PBMCs were unsorted, naive and antigen-experienced cells could not be conclusively compared.

Germline CDR1 SGHVS, CDR2 FNYEAQ. The V gene lost 4 bases and the J gene lost 6 bases, with 13 bases spanning the gap. The CDR3 loop spans 14 amino acids. As concerns this clonotype: Its antigen is unidentified.

Alongside a J-beta primer mix, a sample-barcoded 5' primer served in a second PCR lasting roughly 7 to 12 cycles. TCRdb ran MiXCR on the 5' RACE reads and lists one entry per CDR3 protein. The sample yields about 1.5 million distinct CDR3 sequences, approximately 42% seen once. The sample consisted of blood. This chain links TRBV7-6 with TRBJ2-1, with D perhaps TRBD2 (6 bases). The receptor was derived from a woman aged 18-29 years in good health. The CDR3 DNA sequence: TGTGCCAGCAGCTCTACCCTAGCGTCCAATGAGCAGTTCTTC. Protein product: CASSSTLASNEQFF.